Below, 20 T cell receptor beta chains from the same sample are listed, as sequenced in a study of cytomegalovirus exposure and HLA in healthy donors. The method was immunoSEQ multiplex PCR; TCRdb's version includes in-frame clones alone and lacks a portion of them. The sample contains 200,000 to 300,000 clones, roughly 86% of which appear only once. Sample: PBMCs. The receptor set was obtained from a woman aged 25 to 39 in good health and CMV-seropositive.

This CDR3 reads CASSQTSGSYNEQFF. The CDR3 DNA follows: TGCGCCAGCAGTCAGACTAGCGGGTCCTACAATGAGCAGTTCTTC. The chain combines TRBV10-2 with TRBJ2-1, with 10 bases lining up with TRBD2. V was pared by 5 bases and J by 1 base, with 2 bases of the junction left unmatched. There are 15 residues in the CDR3. The V gene's germline CDR1 is WSHSY and CDR2 SAAADI.

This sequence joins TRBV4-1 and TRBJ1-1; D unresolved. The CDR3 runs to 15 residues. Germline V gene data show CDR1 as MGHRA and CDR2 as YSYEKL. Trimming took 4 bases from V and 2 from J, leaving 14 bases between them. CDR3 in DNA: TGCGCCAGCAGCCCGACAACCCAGATAAACACTGAAGCTTTCTTT. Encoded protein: CASSPTTQINTEAFF.

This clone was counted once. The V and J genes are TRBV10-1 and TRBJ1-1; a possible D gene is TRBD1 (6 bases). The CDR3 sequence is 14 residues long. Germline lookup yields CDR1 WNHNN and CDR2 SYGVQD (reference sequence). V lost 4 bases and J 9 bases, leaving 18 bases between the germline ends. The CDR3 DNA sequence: TGCGCCAGCAGTGCCTCTGGACAGAAGGCTAAAGCTTTCTTT. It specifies CASSASGQKAKAFF.

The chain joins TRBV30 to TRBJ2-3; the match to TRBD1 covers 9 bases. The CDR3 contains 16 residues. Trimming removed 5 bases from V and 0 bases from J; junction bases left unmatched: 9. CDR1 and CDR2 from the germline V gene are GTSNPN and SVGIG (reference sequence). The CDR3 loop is CAWASGQGGSTDTQYF. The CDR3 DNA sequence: TGTGCCTGGGCTTCGGGACAGGGCGGTAGCACAGATACGCAGTATTTT.

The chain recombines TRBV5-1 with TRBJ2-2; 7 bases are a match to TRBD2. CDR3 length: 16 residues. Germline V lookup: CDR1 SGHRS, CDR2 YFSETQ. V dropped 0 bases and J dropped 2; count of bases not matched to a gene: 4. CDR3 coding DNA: TGCGCCAGCAGCTTGGCGTCGGGACTAAACACCGGGGAGCTGTTTTTT. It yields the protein CASSLASGLNTGELFF.

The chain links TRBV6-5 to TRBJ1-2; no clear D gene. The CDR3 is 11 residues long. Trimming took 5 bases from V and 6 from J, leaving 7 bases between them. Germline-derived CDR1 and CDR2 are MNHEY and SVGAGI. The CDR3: CASSLSDGYTF. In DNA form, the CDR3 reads TGTGCCAGCAGTCTCAGCGATGGCTACACCTTC.

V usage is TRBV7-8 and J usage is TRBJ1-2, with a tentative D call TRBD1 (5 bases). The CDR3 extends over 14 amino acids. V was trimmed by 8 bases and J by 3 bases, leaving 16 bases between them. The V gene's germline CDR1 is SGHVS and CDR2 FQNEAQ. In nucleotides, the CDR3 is TGTGCCAGCGCCCGGGGGGAGGATTACTATGGCTACACCTTC. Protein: CASARGEDYYGYTF.

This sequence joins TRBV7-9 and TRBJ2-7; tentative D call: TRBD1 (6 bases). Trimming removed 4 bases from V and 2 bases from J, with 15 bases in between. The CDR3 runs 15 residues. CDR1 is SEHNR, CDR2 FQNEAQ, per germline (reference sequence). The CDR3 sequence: CASSSGTSPPYEQYF. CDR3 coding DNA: TGTGCCAGCAGCTCCGGGACATCACCCCCCTACGAGCAGTACTTC.

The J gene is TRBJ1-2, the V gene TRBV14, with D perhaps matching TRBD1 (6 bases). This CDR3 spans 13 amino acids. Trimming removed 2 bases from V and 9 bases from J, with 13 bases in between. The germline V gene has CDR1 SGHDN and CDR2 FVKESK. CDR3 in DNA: TGTGCCAGCAGCCAAACGCAGGGGATGAGCTACACCTTC. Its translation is CASSQTQGMSYTF.

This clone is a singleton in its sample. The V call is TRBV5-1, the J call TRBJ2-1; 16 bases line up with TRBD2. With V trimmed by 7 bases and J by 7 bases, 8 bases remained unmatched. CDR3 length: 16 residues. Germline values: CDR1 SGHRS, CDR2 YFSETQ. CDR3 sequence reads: CASGTSGRAIRNEQFF. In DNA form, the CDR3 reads TGCGCCAGCGGGACTAGCGGGAGGGCCATCAGGAATGAGCAGTTCTTC.

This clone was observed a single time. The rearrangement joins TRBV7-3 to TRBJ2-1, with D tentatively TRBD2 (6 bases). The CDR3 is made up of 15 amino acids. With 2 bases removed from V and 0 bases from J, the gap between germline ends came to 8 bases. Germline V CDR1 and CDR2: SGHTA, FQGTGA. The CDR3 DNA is TGTGCCAGCAGCTTATTTAGCGGCTCCTACAATGAGCAGTTCTTC. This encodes CASSLFSGSYNEQFF. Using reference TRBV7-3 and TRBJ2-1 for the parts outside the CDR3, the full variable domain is GAGVSQTPSNKVTEKGKYVELRCDPISGHTALYWYRQSLGQGPEFLIYFQGTGAADDSGLPNDRFFAVRPEGSVSTLKIQRTERGDSAVYLCASSLFSGSYNEQFFGPGTRLTVL.

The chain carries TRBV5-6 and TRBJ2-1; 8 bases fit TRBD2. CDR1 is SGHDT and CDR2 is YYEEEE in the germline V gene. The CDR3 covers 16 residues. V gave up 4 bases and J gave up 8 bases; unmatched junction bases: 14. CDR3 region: CASSLPLKRERDEQFF. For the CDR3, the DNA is TGTGCCAGCAGCCTCCCCTTGAAGCGGGAGAGGGATGAGCAGTTCTTC.

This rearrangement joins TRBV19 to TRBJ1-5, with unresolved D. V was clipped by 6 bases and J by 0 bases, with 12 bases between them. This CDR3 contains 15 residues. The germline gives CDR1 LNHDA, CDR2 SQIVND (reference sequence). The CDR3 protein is CASRTQWYSNQPQHF. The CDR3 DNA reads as TGTGCCAGTAGGACACAGTGGTATAGCAATCAGCCCCAGCATTTT.

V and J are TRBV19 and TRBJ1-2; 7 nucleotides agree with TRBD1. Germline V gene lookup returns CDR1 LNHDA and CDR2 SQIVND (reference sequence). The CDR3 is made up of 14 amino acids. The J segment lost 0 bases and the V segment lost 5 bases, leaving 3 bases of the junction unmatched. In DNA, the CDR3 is TGTGCCAGTAGTCCTCAGGGGGCTAACTATGGCTACACCTTC. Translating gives CASSPQGANYGYTF.

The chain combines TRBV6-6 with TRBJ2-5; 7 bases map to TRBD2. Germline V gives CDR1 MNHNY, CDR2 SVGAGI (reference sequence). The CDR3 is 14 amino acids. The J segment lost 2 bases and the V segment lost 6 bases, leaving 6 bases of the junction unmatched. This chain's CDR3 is CASRFTSAQETQYF. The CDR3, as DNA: TGTGCCAGCAGATTTACTAGCGCACAAGAGACCCAGTACTTC.

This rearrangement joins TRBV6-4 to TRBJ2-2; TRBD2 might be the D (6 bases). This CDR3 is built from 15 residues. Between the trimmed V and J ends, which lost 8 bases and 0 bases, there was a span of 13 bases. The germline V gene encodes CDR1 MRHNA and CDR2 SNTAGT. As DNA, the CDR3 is TGTGCCAGCGGCGGGACTTCCGCGAACACCGGGGAGCTGTTTTTT. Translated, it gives CASGGTSANTGELFF.

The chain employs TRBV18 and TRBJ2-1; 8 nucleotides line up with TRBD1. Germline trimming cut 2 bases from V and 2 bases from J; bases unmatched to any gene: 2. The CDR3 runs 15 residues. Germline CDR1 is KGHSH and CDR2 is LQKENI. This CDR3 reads CASSPGTGAYNEQFF. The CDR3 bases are TGTGCCAGCTCACCAGGGACAGGAGCCTACAATGAGCAGTTCTTC. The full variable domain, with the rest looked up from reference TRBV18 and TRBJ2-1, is NAGVMQNPRHLVRRRGQEARLRCSPMKGHSHVYWYRQLPEEGLKFMVYLQKENIIDESGMPKERFSAEFPKEGPSILRIQQVVRGDSAAYFCASSPGTGAYNEQFFGPGTRLTVL.

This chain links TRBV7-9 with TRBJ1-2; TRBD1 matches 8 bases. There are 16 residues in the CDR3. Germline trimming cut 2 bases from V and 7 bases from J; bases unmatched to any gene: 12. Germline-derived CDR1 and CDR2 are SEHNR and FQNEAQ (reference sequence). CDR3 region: CASSLWSAGGLSGYTF. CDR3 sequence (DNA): TGTGCCAGCAGCTTATGGTCTGCAGGGGGCCTCTCTGGCTACACCTTC. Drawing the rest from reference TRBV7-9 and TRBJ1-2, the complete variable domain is DTGVSQNPRHKITKRGQNVTFRCDPISEHNRLYWYRQTLGQGPEFLTYFQNEAQLEKSRLLSDRFSAERPKGSFSTLEIQRTEQGDSAMYLCASSLWSAGGLSGYTFGSGTRLTVV.

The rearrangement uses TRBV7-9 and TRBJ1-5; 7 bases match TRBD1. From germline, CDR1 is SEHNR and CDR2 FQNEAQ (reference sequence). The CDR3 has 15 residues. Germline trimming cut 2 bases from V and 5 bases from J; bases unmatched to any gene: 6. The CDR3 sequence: CASSLWTGGDQPQHF. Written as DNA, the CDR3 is TGTGCCAGCAGCTTATGGACAGGTGGGGATCAGCCCCAGCATTTT.

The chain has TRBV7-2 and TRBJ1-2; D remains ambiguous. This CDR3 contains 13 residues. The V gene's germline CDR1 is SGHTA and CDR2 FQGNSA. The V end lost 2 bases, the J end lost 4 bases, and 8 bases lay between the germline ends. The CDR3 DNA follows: TGTGCCAGCAGCTTAAGAGGGTTCTATGGCTACACCTTC. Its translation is CASSLRGFYGYTF.